Presented here are 2 T cell receptor beta chains from one specimen sequenced in a study of blood T cell repertoires in COVID-19. The table came from immunoSEQ multiplex PCR; TCRdb's copy has only in-frame clones and leaves some out. The sample holds roughly 160,000 clones, just under 85% seen once. Sequencing was carried out using peripheral blood. The origin of the receptors is an elderly woman with COVID-19, enrolled during active disease.

This clone was observed once. V gene TRBV7-8 combines with J gene TRBJ2-1, with 9 positions matching TRBD1. Germline CDR1 reads SGHVS; CDR2 reads FQNEAQ. Trimming took 4 bases from V and 1 from J; bases not matched to a gene: 14. This CDR3 spans 19 amino acids. CDR3 nucleotides: TGTGCCAGCAGCTACCTACCCGGGACAGGGCAGGGTTCCTACAATGAGCAGTTCTTC. Protein product: CASSYLPGTGQGSYNEQFF.

This clone has just one count. J is TRBJ1-6 and V is TRBV19, with D perhaps matching TRBD1 (5 bases). The CDR3 spans 15 residues. Germline-derived CDR1 and CDR2 are LNHDA and SQIVND (reference sequence). V was clipped by 6 bases and J by 0 bases, with 9 bases between them. The CDR3 coding sequence is TGTGCCAGTAGGGAGGGGAGCTCCTATAATTCACCCCTCCACTTT. Amino acids: CASREGSSYNSPLHF.